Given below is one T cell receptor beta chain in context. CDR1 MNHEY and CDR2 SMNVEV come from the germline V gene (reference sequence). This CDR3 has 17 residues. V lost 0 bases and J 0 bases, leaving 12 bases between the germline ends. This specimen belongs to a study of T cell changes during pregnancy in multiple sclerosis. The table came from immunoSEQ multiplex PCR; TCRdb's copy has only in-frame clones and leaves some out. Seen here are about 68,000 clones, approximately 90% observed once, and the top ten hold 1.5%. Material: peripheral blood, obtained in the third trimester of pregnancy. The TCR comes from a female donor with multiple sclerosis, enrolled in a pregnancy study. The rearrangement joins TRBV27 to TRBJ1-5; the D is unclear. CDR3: CASSLSYSADSNQPQHF. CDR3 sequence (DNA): TGTGCCAGCAGTTTATCATACAGTGCTGATAGCAATCAGCCCCAGCATTTT.